The next 26 T cell receptor beta chains were all read from a single sample in a study of blood T cell repertoires in COVID-19 (dated by TCRdb to 2020 to 2021). Library prep was done by the immunoSEQ multiplex PCR assay. The clones in this table, taken by TCRdb from immuneACCESS, are in-frame only. Not every clone is retained; where verified, under half of the shortfall comes from an unresolved V gene, and the cause of the rest is unknown. Here the sample has 140,000 to 150,000 clones; 65% to 90% occur a single time. The top ten clonotypes cover around 8.5% of the sample. Sequenced: peripheral blood. The receptor source for this set is a human donor in a cohort sampled during active COVID-19.

The genes are TRBV28 and TRBJ2-7; D uncertain. The germline gives CDR1 MDHEN, CDR2 SYDVKM. The ends were cut back, 3 bases at V and 3 bases at J, with 12 bases in the middle. The CDR3 is 14 residues long. CDR3 in DNA: TGTGCCAGCAGTTTTCCGTGGCAGAACTACGAGCAGTACTTC. Amino acids: CASSFPWQNYEQYF.

The DNA of the CDR3 is TGTGCCAGCAGCCGGGCCCTCTACGAGCAGTACTTC. Amino acids: CASSRALYEQYF. This chain joins TRBV7-8 and TRBJ2-7; D is uncertain. Germline V gives CDR1 SGHVS, CDR2 FQNEAQ. CDR3 length: 12 amino acids. V lost 5 bases, J lost 3 bases, and 8 bases lay in between.

The rearrangement uses TRBV27 and TRBJ1-5; D possibly corresponds to TRBD1 (5 bases). CDR1 and CDR2 from the germline V gene are MNHEY and SMNVEV (reference sequence). Deletions cut 7 bases from V and 5 bases from J, with 24 bases between. The CDR3 contains 17 residues. The CDR3 coding sequence is TGTGCCAGCACCACTATTCAGGGTTTCGCGGCATATCAGCCCCAGCATTTT. Translating gives CASTTIQGFAAYQPQHF.

The chain joins TRBV4-1 to TRBJ1-6, with 8 bases fitting TRBD1. The CDR3 runs 18 residues. Germline loops: CDR1 MGHRA, CDR2 YSYEKL. V trimming: 0 bases; J trimming: 4 bases; junction bases outside the gene matches: 8. CDR3 DNA: TGCGCCAGCAGCCAAGAGTCCCAGGGGGCGGCTTATAATTCACCCCTCCACTTT. Translation: CASSQESQGAAYNSPLHF.

This clone is a singleton in its sample. V is TRBV5-3 and J is TRBJ1-1, with TRBD1 identical over 10 bases. TRBV5-3 belongs to the ORF category, with a function that is uncertain. V was pared by 4 bases and J by 6 bases, with 18 bases of the junction left unmatched. The CDR3 loop spans 18 amino acids. CDR3 sequence (DNA): TGTGCCAGAAGCACCGGGACAGGGGTGAATGTCCAACGCTCTGAAGCTTTCTTT. It is translated as CARSTGTGVNVQRSEAFF.

The J gene is TRBJ2-1, the V gene TRBV6-5, with D perhaps matching TRBD1 (6 bases). V dropped 6 bases and J dropped 2 bases, with 14 bases sitting between them. Germline V CDR1 and CDR2: MNHEY, SVGAGI. There are 15 residues in the CDR3. CDR3 loop: CASSKRQDTYNEQFF. The CDR3 coding sequence is TGTGCCAGCAGCAAAAGACAGGATACCTACAATGAGCAGTTCTTC.

The J gene is TRBJ2-3, the V gene TRBV6-5; a possible D gene is TRBD2 (6 bases). Germline loops: CDR1 MNHEY, CDR2 SVGAGI. Trimming removed 5 bases from V and 4 bases from J, with 10 bases in between. The CDR3 is 13 amino acids. The chain's CDR3 is CASSNRLADTQYF. CDR3 nucleotide sequence: TGTGCCAGCAGTAATCGACTAGCAGATACGCAGTATTTT.

This rearrangement joins TRBV18 to TRBJ1-1, with a weak D call TRBD1 (6 bases). The CDR3 is 17 amino acids. Germline CDR1 KGHSH, CDR2 LQKENI. Trimming took 1 base from V and 4 from J, leaving 19 bases between them. CDR3 amino acids: CASSPRLGHKGGTEAFF. In nucleotides, the CDR3 is TGTGCCAGCTCACCACGGTTGGGACATAAAGGTGGCACTGAAGCTTTCTTT.

V and J are TRBV7-2 and TRBJ2-1; 7 positions agree with TRBD2. This CDR3 has 16 residues. Trimming cost V 5 bases and J 10 bases; bases outside gene matches: 17. Per germline, CDR1 SGHTA and CDR2 FQGNSA. CDR3 sequence: CASSPNRGLRTQEQFF. The CDR3, as DNA: TGTGCCAGCAGCCCCAACCGGGGACTACGCACCCAGGAGCAGTTCTTC.

The chain links TRBV15 to TRBJ2-6; D gene unclear. The CDR3 has 15 amino acids. Germline V CDR1 and CDR2: LNHNV, YYDKDF (reference sequence). Trimming took off 6 bases at V and 0 bases at J, with 9 bases between the two ends. CDR3 nucleotide sequence: TGTGCCACCAGTCCTCGCGACTCTGGGGCCAACGTCCTGACTTTC. Translation gives CATSPRDSGANVLTF.

This clone was counted a single time. The chain carries TRBV9 and TRBJ1-6; 7 nucleotides align to TRBD1. V shed 0 bases and J 7 bases; nucleotides not matched to a gene: 4. Per the germline V gene, CDR1 is SGDLS and CDR2 is YYNGEE. CDR3 length: 15 amino acids. The CDR3 sequence is CASSVEGGRNSPLHF. The CDR3 bases are TGTGCCAGCAGCGTAGAAGGGGGCAGAAATTCACCCCTCCACTTT.

The chain couples TRBV7-6 to TRBJ2-3; 12 positions match TRBD2. Germline CDR1 reads SGHVS; CDR2 reads FNYEAQ. This CDR3 is 17 amino acids long. V shed 1 base, J shed 4 bases, and the junction held 6 bases outside the gene matches. CDR3 DNA sequence: TGTGCCAGCAGCTTAGGCCGCCTAGCGGGAGGGTCAGATACGCAGTATTTT. Protein: CASSLGRLAGGSDTQYF.

The chain combines TRBV6-2 or TRBV6-3 with TRBJ2-7, with 8 bases identical to TRBD2. Germline CDR1 MNHEY, CDR2 SVGEGT. CDR3 size: 15 residues. V lost 2 bases to trimming and J lost 4 bases; unmatched junction nucleotides: 7. The CDR3 reads CASSYAGTRVYEQYF. DNA for the CDR3: TGTGCCAGCAGTTACGCCGGGACTAGAGTTTACGAGCAGTACTTC.

The chain couples TRBV6-2 or TRBV6-3 to TRBJ2-7; 8 bases match TRBD2. Per the germline V gene, CDR1 is MNHEY and CDR2 is SVGEGT. This CDR3 spans 13 amino acids. V lost 6 bases, J lost 11 bases, and 12 bases stayed unmatched. The CDR3 protein is CASSGGSGIIKYF. In nucleotides, the CDR3 is TGTGCCAGCAGCGGGGGTAGCGGGATTATAAAGTACTTC.

This rearrangement joins TRBV7-3 to TRBJ1-3; 9 bases agree with TRBD1. Germline values: CDR1 SGHTA, CDR2 FQGTGA. The length of the CDR3 is 15 residues. V shed 4 bases and J 3 bases; nucleotides not matched to a gene: 4. The CDR3 here is CASSSQGARGNTIYF. Written as DNA, the CDR3 is TGTGCCAGCAGCTCACAGGGGGCGCGTGGAAACACCATATATTTT.

V usage is TRBV24-1 and J usage is TRBJ2-1; 7 nucleotides match TRBD2. The CDR3 is 12 amino acids. Germline values: CDR1 KGHDR, CDR2 SFDVKD. J gave up 9 bases and V 5 bases, and 3 bases lay outside the gene matches. The CDR3 DNA sequence: TGTGCCACCAGTGCTGGGACTACTGAGCAGTTCTTC. It codes for CATSAGTTEQFF.

A few counts support this clone. This sequence joins TRBV6-2 or TRBV6-3 and TRBJ2-7; D might be TRBD1 (6 bases). Deletions cut 6 bases from V and 3 bases from J, with 15 bases between. Looked up from germline, CDR1 is MNHEY and CDR2 is SVGEGT. The CDR3 totals 14 residues. The CDR3 region is CASSLQGLSYEQYF. The CDR3 coding sequence is TGTGCCAGCAGCCTACAGGGTTTAAGCTACGAGCAGTACTTC.

V and J are TRBV15 and TRBJ2-7, with 8 bases aligning to TRBD1. With V trimmed by 5 bases and J by 4 bases, 10 bases remained unmatched. Germline values: CDR1 LNHNV, CDR2 YYDKDF (reference sequence). The CDR3 spans 15 residues. The CDR3 is CATSLRTGPGYEQYF. DNA for the CDR3: TGTGCCACCAGCCTACGGACAGGGCCCGGGTACGAGCAGTACTTC.

This clone has only a few counts. The chain employs TRBV7-6 and TRBJ2-5, with 7 bases identical to TRBD1. V shed 4 bases, J shed 5 bases, and the junction held 10 bases outside the gene matches. Germline CDR1 and CDR2: SGHVS and FNYEAQ. The CDR3 contains 15 residues. CDR3: CASSYLTTGLETQYF. As DNA, the CDR3 is TGTGCCAGCAGCTACCTCACGACAGGGCTGGAGACCCAGTACTTC.

The gene calls are TRBV29-1 and TRBJ2-3; TRBD1 might be the D (6 bases). The CDR3 covers 15 residues. The V end lost 4 bases, the J end lost 1 base, and 15 bases lay between the germline ends. CDR1 is SQVTM and CDR2 is ANQGSEA in the germline V gene. CDR3 sequence: CSVAPVGAGTDTQYF. In nucleotides, the CDR3 is TGCAGCGTTGCCCCGGTGGGGGCGGGCACAGATACGCAGTATTTT.

The chain recombines TRBV6-5 with TRBJ2-7, with 7 bases fitting TRBD1. The J segment lost 2 bases and the V segment lost 4 bases, leaving 11 bases of the junction unmatched. Per the germline V gene, CDR1 is MNHEY and CDR2 is SVGAGI. This CDR3 has 16 residues. The CDR3 sequence: CASSSGQVWAPYEQYF. The CDR3 DNA is TGTGCCAGCAGTTCTGGACAGGTTTGGGCTCCCTACGAGCAGTACTTC.

V usage is TRBV7-9 and J usage is TRBJ2-2, with unresolved D. With 4 bases removed from V and 0 bases from J, the gap between germline ends came to 3 bases. The CDR3 runs 13 residues. Germline CDR1 SEHNR, CDR2 FQNEAQ (reference sequence). The CDR3 reads CASSSANTGELFF. In DNA form, the CDR3 reads TGTGCCAGCAGCTCCGCGAACACCGGGGAGCTGTTTTTT.

This clone was detected once. The chain uses TRBV10-3 and TRBJ1-5, with 9 bases lining up with TRBD1. CDR3 length: 16 amino acids. Trimming at V came to 0 bases and at J to 7 bases, leaving 7 bases not matched to a gene. Germline V gene data show CDR1 as ENHRY and CDR2 as SYGVKD. CDR3 residues: CAISESDRGRGQPQHF. The CDR3 DNA reads TGTGCCATCAGTGAGTCGGACAGGGGAAGGGGACAGCCCCAGCATTTT.

The rearrangement uses TRBV5-1 and TRBJ2-7; 10 bases are shared with TRBD2. J was trimmed by 4 bases and V by 4 bases; bases with no gene match: 17. The CDR3 extends over 18 amino acids. Germline V gives CDR1 SGHRS, CDR2 YFSETQ. CDR3 sequence reads: CASSPAWKREGHMYEQYF. The CDR3 DNA reads TGCGCCAGCAGCCCGGCTTGGAAGCGGGAGGGCCATATGTACGAGCAGTACTTC.

The CDR3 here is CASSQRGGPTYEQYF. Here the CDR3 DNA reads TGTGCCAGCAGCCAGAGAGGGGGTCCTACCTACGAGCAGTACTTC. The chain uses TRBV3-1 (or the pseudogene TRBV3-2) and TRBJ2-7; tentative D call: TRBD1 (6 bases). V shed 3 bases and J shed 2 bases, with 14 bases lying between them. The germline V gene encodes CDR1 LGHDT and CDR2 YNNKEL (reference sequence). This CDR3 comprises 15 residues.

On this clone: The germline gene is not matched at one end of the junction; a read error may be the cause. The rearrangement uses TRBV7-9 and TRBJ2-1, with 10 bases lining up with TRBD2. CDR3 length: 15 amino acids. Germline CDR1 and CDR2: SEHNR and FQNEAQ (reference sequence). This CDR3 is CASSLGTSAYNEQFF. Written as DNA, the CDR3 is TGTGCCAGCAGCTTGGGGACTAGCGCCTATAATGAGCAGTTCTTC.